This entry lists 5 T cell receptor beta chains sequenced from one sample in a study of shared clonotypes between healthy human individuals. TCRdb's table, derived via immunoSEQ multiplex PCR, lists solely in-frame clones and lacks some. This table holds 950,000 to 1,100,000 clones, roughly 70% found once. The sequenced material came from memory CD4+ T cells sorted from blood. Subset: CD45RA-negative fraction. The receptor source for this set is a man younger than 35 in good health.

This clone was seen a handful of times. J is TRBJ1-2 and V is TRBV4-3; the match to TRBD1 covers 7 bases. The CDR3 contains 16 residues. In germline, CDR1 is LGHNA, CDR2 YSLEER. With 2 bases clipped from V and 4 bases from J, the junction kept 10 bases outside the gene matches. In nucleotides, the CDR3 is TGCGCCAGCAGCCAAACAACAGGGGCGCAGAGCTATGGCTACACCTTC. Translation: CASSQTTGAQSYGYTF.

The chain has TRBV25-1 and TRBJ2-7, with no clear D. The germline V gene has CDR1 MGHDK and CDR2 SYGVNS. The CDR3 is made up of 14 amino acids. Trimming cost V 1 base and J 4 bases, with 11 bases left between them. The CDR3 here is CASSESGRKYEQYF. CDR3 nucleotide sequence: TGTGCCAGCAGTGAATCCGGGCGCAAATACGAGCAGTACTTC.

As regards this clone: A junction end diverges from the germline sequence, so it may reflect a read error. This chain joins TRBV10-3 and TRBJ1-2; TRBD1 aligns across 10 bases. CDR3 length: 18 residues. The germline CDR1 and CDR2 sequences are ENHRY and SYGVKD. The DNA of the CDR3 is TGTGCCATCAGTGAGCCTCTTGGGATGGACAGGGGGAACTCTGGCTACACCTTC. Translation gives CAISEPLGMDRGNSGYTF.

V usage is TRBV15 and J usage is TRBJ2-5; 9 positions match TRBD2. The CDR3 loop spans 17 amino acids. J was trimmed by 5 bases and V by 0 bases; bases with no gene match: 10. CDR1 and CDR2 from the germline V gene are LNHNV and YYDKDF (reference sequence). This CDR3 reads CATSRDRIAGVRETQYF. The CDR3 DNA sequence: TGTGCCACCAGCAGAGATCGGATAGCGGGGGTCCGGGAGACCCAGTACTTC.

Of note for this clone: The sample has other DNA sequences that encode this CDR3 too. The chain links TRBV5-1 to TRBJ1-4; 7 nucleotides agree with TRBD1. V trimming: 4 bases; J trimming: 2 bases; junction bases outside the gene matches: 2. The CDR3 length is 14 residues. Germline V lookup: CDR1 SGHRS, CDR2 YFSETQ. DNA for the CDR3: TGCGCCAGCAGCATACAGGGGACTAATGAAAAACTGTTTTTT. It is translated as CASSIQGTNEKLFF.